Following are 8 T cell receptor beta chains from one sample sequenced in a study of identical twins. MiXCR, applied by TCRdb to the 5' RACE reads, yields one record per CDR3 protein. The sample contains just over 500,000 distinct CDR3 sequences, 22% of which appear only once. This sample was shared with a second study, whose subject was T cells expressing NK-cell markers.

Sequenced input: CD4+ T cells sorted from blood. These TCRs come from a woman aged 18-35 years in good health.

There are a few counts of this clonotype. CDR3 sequence: CSAKPLAGVADTQYF. In DNA form, the CDR3 reads TGCAGTGCTAAGCCCCTAGCGGGGGTCGCAGATACGCAGTATTTT. This chain connects TRBV20-1 to TRBJ2-3; 10 bases fit TRBD2. CDR3 length: 15 residues. CDR1 DFQATT and CDR2 SNEGSKA come from the germline V gene (reference sequence). J gave up 4 bases and V 4 bases, and 8 bases lay outside the gene matches.

The chain combines TRBV6-1 with TRBJ2-5; TRBD2 aligns across 7 bases. Germline-derived CDR1 and CDR2 are MNHNS and SASEGT. The CDR3 loop spans 18 amino acids. The V and J ends lost 6 bases and 9 bases, in that order; junction bases with no gene match: 25. CDR3 DNA sequence: TGTGCCAGCAGGGCCGGGGAGGGTGTAGCCTGGGGGACTCCGGCCCAGTACTTC. Amino acids: CASRAGEGVAWGTPAQYF.

This chain links TRBV15 with TRBJ2-5; no clear D gene. The CDR3 has 14 amino acids. V lost 5 bases to trimming and J lost 5 bases, with 15 bases between them. CDR1 LNHNV and CDR2 YYDKDF come from the germline V gene (reference sequence). The CDR3 here is CATSAGGRRETQYF. The CDR3, as DNA: TGTGCCACCAGCGCCGGTGGAAGGCGGGAGACCCAGTACTTC.

V and J are TRBV20-1 and TRBJ2-3, with 13 bases matching TRBD2. This CDR3 region has 14 residues. Germline V CDR1 and CDR2: DFQATT, SNEGSKA (reference sequence). Here the CDR3 DNA reads TGCAGCCTACTAGCGGGGGGGGCCACAGATACGCAGTATTTT. It yields the protein CSLLAGGATDTQYF.

This clonotype was observed at least ten times. CDR3 DNA: TGTGCCAGCAGTACAGCAGGACAGGGGTCGACCGGGGAGCTGTTTTTT. This codes for CASSTAGQGSTGELFF. J is TRBJ2-2 and V is TRBV12-3 or TRBV12-4, with 9 bases that match TRBD1. The CDR3 loop spans 16 amino acids. V gave up 5 bases and J gave up 5 bases; unmatched junction bases: 9.

The rearrangement joins TRBV3-1 to TRBJ2-2, with 7 bases matching TRBD2. J gave up 0 bases and V 3 bases, and 4 bases lay outside the gene matches. The germline CDR1 and CDR2 sequences are LGHDT and YNNKEL (reference sequence). There are 16 residues in the CDR3. CDR3 amino acids: CASSQGGGTNTGELFF. In DNA form, the CDR3 reads TGTGCCAGCAGCCAGGGGGGGGGAACGAACACCGGGGAGCTGTTTTTT.

The chain links TRBV10-3 to TRBJ2-7; D not resolved. Germline CDR1 reads ENHRY; CDR2 reads SYGVKD. V lost 4 bases to trimming and J lost 3 bases, with 13 bases between them. CDR3 length equals 14 residues. The CDR3 is CAISVEASIYEQYF. CDR3 DNA sequence: TGTGCCATCAGTGTAGAGGCCAGTATCTACGAGCAGTACTTC.

This clonotype turned up a few times. J is TRBJ2-4 and V is TRBV9; the D is unclear. Per germline, CDR1 SGDLS and CDR2 YYNGEE. The CDR3 totals 14 residues. V lost 4 bases to trimming and J lost 5 bases, with 13 bases between them. DNA for the CDR3: TGTGCCAGCAGCCCAATAATCTCGGAAAACATTCAGTACTTC. It encodes CASSPIISENIQYF. Complete variable domain (other parts from reference TRBV9 and TRBJ2-4): DSGVTQTPKHLITATGQRVTLRCSPRSGDLSVYWYQQSLDQGLQFLIQYYNGEERAKGNILERFSAQQFPDLHSELNLSSLELGDSALYFCASSPIISENIQYFGAGTRLSVL.